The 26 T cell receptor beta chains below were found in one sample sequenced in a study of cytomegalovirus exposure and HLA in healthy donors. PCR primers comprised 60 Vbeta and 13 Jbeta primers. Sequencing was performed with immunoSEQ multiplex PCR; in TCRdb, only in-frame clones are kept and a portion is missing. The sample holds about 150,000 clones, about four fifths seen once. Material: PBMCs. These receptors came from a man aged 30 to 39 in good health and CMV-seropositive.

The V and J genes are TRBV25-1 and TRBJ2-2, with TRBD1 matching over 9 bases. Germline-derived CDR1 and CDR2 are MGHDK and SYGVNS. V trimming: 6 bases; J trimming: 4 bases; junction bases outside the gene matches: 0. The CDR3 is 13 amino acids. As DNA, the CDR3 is TGTGCCAGCAGGGGACAGGGCACCGGGGAGCTGTTTTTT. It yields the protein CASRGQGTGELFF.

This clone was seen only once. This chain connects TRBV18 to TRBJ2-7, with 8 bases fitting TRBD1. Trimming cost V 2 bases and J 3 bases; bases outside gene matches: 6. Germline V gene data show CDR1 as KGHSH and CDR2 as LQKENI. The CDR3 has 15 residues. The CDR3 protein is CASSPGWDRNYEQYF. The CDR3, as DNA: TGTGCCAGCTCACCAGGATGGGACAGGAACTACGAGCAGTACTTC.

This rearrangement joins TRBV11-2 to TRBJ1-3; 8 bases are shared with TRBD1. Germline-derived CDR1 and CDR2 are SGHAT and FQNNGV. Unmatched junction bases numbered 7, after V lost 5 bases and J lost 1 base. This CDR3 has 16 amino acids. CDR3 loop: CASSITGGRSGNTIYF. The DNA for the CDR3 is TGTGCCAGCAGCATTACAGGGGGGAGATCTGGAAACACCATATATTTT.

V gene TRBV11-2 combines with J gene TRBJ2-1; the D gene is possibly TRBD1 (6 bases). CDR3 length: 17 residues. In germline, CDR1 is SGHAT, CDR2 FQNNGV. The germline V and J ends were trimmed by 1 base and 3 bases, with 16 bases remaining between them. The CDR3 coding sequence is TGTGCCAGCAGCTTAGGACCAGGGGCCCCCAACTACAATGAGCAGTTCTTC. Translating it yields CASSLGPGAPNYNEQFF.

CDR3 DNA sequence: TGTGCGGAGCGGGGGGCGCAACAAGAGACCCAGTACTTC. As protein: CAERGAQQETQYF. The genes are TRBV19 and TRBJ2-5; TRBD2 matches 9 bases. The CDR3 length is 13 residues. CDR1 and CDR2 from the germline V gene are LNHDA and SQIVND (reference sequence).

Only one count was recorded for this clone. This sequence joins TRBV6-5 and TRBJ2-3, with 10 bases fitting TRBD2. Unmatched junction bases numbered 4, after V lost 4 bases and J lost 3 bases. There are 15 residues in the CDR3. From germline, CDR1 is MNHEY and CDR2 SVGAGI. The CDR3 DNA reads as TGTGCCAGCAGTTCACCTAGCGGGAGTACAGATACGCAGTATTTT. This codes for CASSSPSGSTDTQYF.

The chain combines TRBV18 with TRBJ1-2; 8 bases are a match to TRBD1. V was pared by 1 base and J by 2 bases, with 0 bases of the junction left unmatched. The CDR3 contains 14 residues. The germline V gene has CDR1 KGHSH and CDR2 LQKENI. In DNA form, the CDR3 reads TGTGCCAGCTCACCACGGGACAGGAACTATGGCTACACCTTC. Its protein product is CASSPRDRNYGYTF. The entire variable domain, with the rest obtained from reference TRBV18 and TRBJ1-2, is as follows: NAGVMQNPRHLVRRRGQEARLRCSPMKGHSHVYWYRQLPEEGLKFMVYLQKENIIDESGMPKERFSAEFPKEGPSILRIQQVVRGDSAAYFCASSPRDRNYGYTFGSGTRLTVV.

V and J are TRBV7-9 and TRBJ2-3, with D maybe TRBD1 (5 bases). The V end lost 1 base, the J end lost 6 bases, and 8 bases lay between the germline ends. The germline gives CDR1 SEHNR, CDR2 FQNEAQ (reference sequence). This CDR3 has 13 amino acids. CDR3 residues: CASSLGTLDTQYF. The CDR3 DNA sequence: TGTGCCAGCAGCTTAGGGACACTGGATACGCAGTATTTT.

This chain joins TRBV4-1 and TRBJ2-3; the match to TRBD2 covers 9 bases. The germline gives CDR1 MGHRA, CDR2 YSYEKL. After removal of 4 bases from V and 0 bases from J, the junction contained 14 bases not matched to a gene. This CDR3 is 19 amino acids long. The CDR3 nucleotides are TGCGCCAGCAGCCTCAGAGTGAGCGGGAGGCCCCTAAGCACAGATACGCAGTATTTT. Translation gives CASSLRVSGRPLSTDTQYF.

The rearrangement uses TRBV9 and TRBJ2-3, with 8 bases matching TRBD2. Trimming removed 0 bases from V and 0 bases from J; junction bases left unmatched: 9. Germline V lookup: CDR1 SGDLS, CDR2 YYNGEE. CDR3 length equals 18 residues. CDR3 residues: CASSVVPGGPTSTDTQYF. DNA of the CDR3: TGTGCCAGCAGCGTAGTGCCGGGGGGGCCGACTAGCACAGATACGCAGTATTTT. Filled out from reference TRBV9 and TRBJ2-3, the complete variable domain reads DSGVTQTPKHLITATGQRVTLRCSPRSGDLSVYWYQQSLDQGLQFLIQYYNGEERAKGNILERFSAQQFPDLHSELNLSSLELGDSALYFCASSVVPGGPTSTDTQYFGPGTRLTVL.

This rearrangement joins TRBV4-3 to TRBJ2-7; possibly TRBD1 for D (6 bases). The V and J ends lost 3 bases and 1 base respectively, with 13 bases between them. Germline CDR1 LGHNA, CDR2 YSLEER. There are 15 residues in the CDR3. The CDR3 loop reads CASSQEQGESYEQYF. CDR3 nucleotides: TGCGCCAGCAGCCAGGAACAGGGAGAATCCTACGAGCAGTACTTC.

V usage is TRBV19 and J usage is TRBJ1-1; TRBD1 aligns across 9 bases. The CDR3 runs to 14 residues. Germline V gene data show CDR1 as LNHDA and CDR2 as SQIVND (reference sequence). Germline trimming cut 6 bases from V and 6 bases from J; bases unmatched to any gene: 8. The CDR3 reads CASSPQGASAEAFF. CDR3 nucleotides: TGTGCCAGTAGCCCACAGGGGGCAAGCGCTGAAGCTTTCTTT.

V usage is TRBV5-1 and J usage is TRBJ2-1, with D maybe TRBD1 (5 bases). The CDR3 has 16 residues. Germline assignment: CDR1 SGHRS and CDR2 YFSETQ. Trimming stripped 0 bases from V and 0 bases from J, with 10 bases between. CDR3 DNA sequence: TGCGCCAGCAGCTTGGCCGGCAGGGACTCCTACAATGAGCAGTTCTTC. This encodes CASSLAGRDSYNEQFF.

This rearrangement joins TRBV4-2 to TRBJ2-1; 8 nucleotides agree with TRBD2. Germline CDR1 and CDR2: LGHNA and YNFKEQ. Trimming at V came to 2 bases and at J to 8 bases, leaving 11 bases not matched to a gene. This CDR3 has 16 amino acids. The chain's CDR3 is CASSQSKLAAVDEQFF. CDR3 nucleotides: TGTGCCAGCAGCCAATCTAAACTAGCGGCTGTCGATGAGCAGTTCTTC.

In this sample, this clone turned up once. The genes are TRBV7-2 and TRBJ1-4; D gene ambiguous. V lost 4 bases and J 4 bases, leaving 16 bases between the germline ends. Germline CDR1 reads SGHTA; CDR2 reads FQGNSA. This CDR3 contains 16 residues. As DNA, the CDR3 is TGTGCCAGCAGCTCGAACGCGGCCATCCGTAATGAAAAACTGTTTTTT. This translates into CASSSNAAIRNEKLFF.

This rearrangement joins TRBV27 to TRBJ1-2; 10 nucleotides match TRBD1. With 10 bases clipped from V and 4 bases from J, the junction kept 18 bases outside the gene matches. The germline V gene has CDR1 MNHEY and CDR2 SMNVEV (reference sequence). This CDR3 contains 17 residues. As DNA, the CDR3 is TGTGCCACCAGGGGGGGCACGGGACAGGGGTCCATCTATGGCTACACCTTC. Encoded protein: CATRGGTGQGSIYGYTF.

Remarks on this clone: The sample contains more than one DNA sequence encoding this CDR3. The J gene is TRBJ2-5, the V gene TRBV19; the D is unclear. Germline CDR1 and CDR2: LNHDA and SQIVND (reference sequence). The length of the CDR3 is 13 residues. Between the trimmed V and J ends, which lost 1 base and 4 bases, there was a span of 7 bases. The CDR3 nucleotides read TGTGCCAGTAGTATAGGGCGAGGAGAGACCCAGTACTTC. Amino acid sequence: CASSIGRGETQYF.

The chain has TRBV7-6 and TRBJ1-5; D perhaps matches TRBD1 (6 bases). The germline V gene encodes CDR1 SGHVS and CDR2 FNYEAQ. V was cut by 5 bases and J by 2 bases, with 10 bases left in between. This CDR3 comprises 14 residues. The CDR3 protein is CASSPGHCNQPQHF. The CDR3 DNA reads TGTGCCAGCAGCCCGGGACACTGCAATCAGCCCCAGCATTTT.

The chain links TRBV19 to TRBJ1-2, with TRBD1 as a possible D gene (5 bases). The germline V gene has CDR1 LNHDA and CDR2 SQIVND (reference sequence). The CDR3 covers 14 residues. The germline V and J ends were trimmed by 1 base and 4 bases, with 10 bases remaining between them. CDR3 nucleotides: TGTGCCAGTAGTATAGCCGCCCAGGGCTATGGCTACACCTTC. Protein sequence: CASSIAAQGYGYTF.

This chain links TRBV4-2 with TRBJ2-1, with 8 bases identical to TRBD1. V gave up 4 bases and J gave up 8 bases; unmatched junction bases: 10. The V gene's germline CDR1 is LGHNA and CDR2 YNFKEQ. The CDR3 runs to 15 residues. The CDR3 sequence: CASSPRMDRAHEQFF. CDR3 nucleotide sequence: TGTGCCAGCAGCCCCCGGATGGACAGGGCCCATGAGCAGTTCTTC.

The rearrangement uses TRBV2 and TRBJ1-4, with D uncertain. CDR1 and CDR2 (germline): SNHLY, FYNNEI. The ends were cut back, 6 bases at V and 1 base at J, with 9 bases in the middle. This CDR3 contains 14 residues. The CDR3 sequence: CASRVRRTNEKLFF. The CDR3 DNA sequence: TGTGCCAGCAGGGTCAGAAGAACTAATGAAAAACTGTTTTTT.

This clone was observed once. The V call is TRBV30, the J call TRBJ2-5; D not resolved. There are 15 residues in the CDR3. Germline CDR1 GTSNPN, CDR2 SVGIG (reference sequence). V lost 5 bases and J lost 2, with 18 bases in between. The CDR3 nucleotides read TGTGCCTGGTTAAAAAGTACATTAGCTCAAGAGACCCAGTACTTC. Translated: CAWLKSTLAQETQYF.

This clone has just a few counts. CDR3 residues: CASSLSGGGNTEAFF. Written as DNA, the CDR3 is TGTGCCAGCAGTTTATCAGGGGGCGGAAACACTGAAGCTTTCTTT. The chain combines TRBV28 with TRBJ1-1, with 8 nucleotides matching TRBD1. The CDR3 is made up of 15 amino acids. Losses at the gene ends were 1 base for V and 2 bases for J; bases not matched to a gene: 3. The germline CDR1 and CDR2 sequences are MDHEN and SYDVKM.

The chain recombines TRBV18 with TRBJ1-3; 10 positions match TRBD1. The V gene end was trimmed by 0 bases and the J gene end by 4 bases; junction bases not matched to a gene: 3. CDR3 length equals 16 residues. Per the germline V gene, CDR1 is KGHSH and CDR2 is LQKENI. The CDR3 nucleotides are TGTGCCAGCTCACCACCGGGGACAGGGGAAGGAAACACCATATATTTT. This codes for CASSPPGTGEGNTIYF. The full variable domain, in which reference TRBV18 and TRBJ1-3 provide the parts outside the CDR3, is NAGVMQNPRHLVRRRGQEARLRCSPMKGHSHVYWYRQLPEEGLKFMVYLQKENIIDESGMPKERFSAEFPKEGPSILRIQQVVRGDSAAYFCASSPPGTGEGNTIYFGEGSWLTVV.

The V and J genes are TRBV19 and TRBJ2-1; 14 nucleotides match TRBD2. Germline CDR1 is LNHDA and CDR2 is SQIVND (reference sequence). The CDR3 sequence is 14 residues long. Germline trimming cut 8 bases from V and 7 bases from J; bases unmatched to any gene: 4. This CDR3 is CASPGLAGGNEQFF. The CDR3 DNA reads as TGTGCCAGTCCTGGACTAGCGGGAGGAAATGAGCAGTTCTTC.

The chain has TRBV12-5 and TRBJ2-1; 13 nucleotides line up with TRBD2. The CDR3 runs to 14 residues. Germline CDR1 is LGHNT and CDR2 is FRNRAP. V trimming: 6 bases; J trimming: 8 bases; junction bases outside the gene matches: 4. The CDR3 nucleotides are TGTGCTAGTGGCCTCGGGACTAGCGGGGATGAGCAGTTCTTC. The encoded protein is CASGLGTSGDEQFF.